The TCR beta chain described here comes from a study of radiation and T cells in renal cell carcinoma. Study findings and constraints: Only small tumor regions of roughly 1 g were sampled.

This CDR3 comprises 13 residues. The V end lost 6 bases, the J end lost 2 bases, and 11 bases lay between the germline ends. Germline V gives CDR1 MNHEY, CDR2 SVGAGI. Clones were sequenced by immunoSEQ multiplex PCR, and TCRdb holds only the in-frame ones, with some missing. The sample yields around 16,000 clones, around 58% seen once. As to treatment: treatment-naive control, cytoreductive nephrectomy. Clear cell pathology was present in this patient's renal cell carcinoma. Control tumors came from several females and 11 males, aged roughly 35 to 82. This clone was counted ten times or more. Antigen specificity is unknown.

The receptor comes from a man aged 45-60 years with renal cell carcinoma. The sample in question was tumor tissue, obtained from a patient whose treatment was nephrectomy without radiotherapy. The chain couples TRBV6-5 to TRBJ2-7; the D gene could be TRBD1 or TRBD2 (5 bases each). The CDR3 coding sequence is TGTGCCAGCAGCCCCCCGGGACCCTACGAGCAGTACTTC. Translating it yields CASSPPGPYEQYF.